The TCR beta chain described here comes from a study of T-cell reconstitution after alpha-beta-depleted transplantation in children. In this sample, this clonotype turned up a few times. The library targeted TCRbeta and was prepared with unique molecular identifiers. TCRdb reprocessed the PCR reads via MiXCR and lists one record per CDR3 protein. The table has about 980,000 distinct CDR3 sequences, about 30% seen once. This material consisted of PBMCs, mostly from graft donor cells, taken 360 days after TCRalphabeta/CD19-depleted stem cell transplant. This clonotype was obtained from a boy under two years old who had a stem cell transplant for SCID, so the T cells may come from the graft donor.

The CDR3 sequence: CSVEGADTQYF. CDR3 DNA sequence: TGCAGCGTTGAAGGGGCAGATACGCAGTATTTT. The chain combines TRBV29-1 with TRBJ2-3, with no clear D. Germline V lookup: CDR1 SQVTM, CDR2 ANQGSEA. The CDR3 is 11 amino acids. Trimming removed 1 base from V and 4 bases from J, with 3 bases in between.